These 30 T cell receptor beta chains share one sample of origin, sequenced in a study of a mutant IDH1 vaccine in newly diagnosed glioma. Time point: week 11, during vaccination. Doses of 300 ug of mutant IDH1 20-mer peptide were given with topical imiquimod. Clones were sequenced by immunoSEQ multiplex PCR, and TCRdb holds only the in-frame ones, with some missing. The sample yields around 41,000 clones, roughly 84% seen once. The antigens for these receptors are not known. The input for sequencing was PBMCs, taken from a glioma patient whose treatment included an IDH1 peptide vaccine. The source is a man in his forties with glioma.

The chain joins TRBV5-1 to TRBJ2-5, with 13 bases aligning to TRBD2. This CDR3 has 17 amino acids. The germline V gene encodes CDR1 SGHRS and CDR2 YFSETQ. Trimming removed 3 bases from V and 4 bases from J; junction bases left unmatched: 9. For the CDR3, the DNA is TGCGCCAGCAGCTCACTAGCGGGAGGGCCGGGGGTAGAGACCCAGTACTTC. This encodes CASSSLAGGPGVETQYF.

This chain links TRBV6-5 with TRBJ1-2; 7 bases map to TRBD1. The CDR3 spans 13 residues. Trimming took 5 bases from V and 6 from J; bases not matched to a gene: 6. Germline-derived CDR1 and CDR2 are MNHEY and SVGAGI. The CDR3 spells CASSRQGFNGYTF. For the CDR3, the DNA is TGTGCCAGCAGTCGACAGGGATTTAATGGCTACACCTTC.

The V and J genes are TRBV5-1 and TRBJ2-5, with D perhaps assigned TRBD1 or TRBD2 (5 bases each). The V end lost 0 bases, the J end lost 5 bases, and 11 bases lay between the germline ends. CDR1 is SGHRS and CDR2 is YFSETQ in the germline V gene. The length of the CDR3 is 14 residues. CDR3 nucleotides: TGCGCCAGCAGCTTGGGACAGCGAGGGGAGACCCAGTACTTC. Translated: CASSLGQRGETQYF.

This chain connects TRBV5-1 to TRBJ2-7; 9 nucleotides match TRBD1. CDR1 is SGHRS, CDR2 YFSETQ, per germline. J gave up 7 bases and V 1 base, and 3 bases lay outside the gene matches. This CDR3 is built from 13 residues. CDR3 nucleotide sequence: TGCGCCAGCAGCTTGACAGGGGGCGATGAGCAGTACTTC. Amino acid sequence: CASSLTGGDEQYF.

This clone has only one observation. The chain is built from TRBV6-5 and TRBJ2-5, with D perhaps TRBD2 (6 bases). Germline CDR1 and CDR2: MNHEY and SVGAGI. This CDR3 is 14 amino acids long. The V and J ends lost 6 bases and 4 bases respectively, with 15 bases between them. CDR3 DNA: TGTGCCAGCAGCCGTACAGCGGGCGGAGAGACCCAGTACTTC. Translated: CASSRTAGGETQYF.

This CDR3 reads CASSDWGSGSTDTQYF. As DNA, the CDR3 is TGTGCCAGCAGCGATTGGGGTAGCGGTAGCACAGATACGCAGTATTTT. The rearrangement uses TRBV9 and TRBJ2-3; D is possibly TRBD2 (6 bases). V was shortened by 3 bases and J by 0 bases, with 14 bases between the two germline ends. There are 16 residues in the CDR3. Germline V lookup: CDR1 SGDLS, CDR2 YYNGEE.

The chain employs TRBV2 and TRBJ2-7; 7 nucleotides line up with TRBD2. CDR1 and CDR2 from the germline V gene are SNHLY and FYNNEI. V shed 4 bases, J shed 4 bases, and the junction held 4 bases outside the gene matches. The CDR3 extends over 13 amino acids. CDR3 sequence (DNA): TGTGCCAGCAGTGTGCGGGAGAGGTACGAGCAGTACTTC. Amino acid sequence: CASSVRERYEQYF.

J is TRBJ2-2 and V is TRBV29-1; D is unclear. The CDR3 has 13 amino acids. V lost 5 bases, J lost 4 bases, and 11 bases lay in between. The germline V gene has CDR1 SQVTM and CDR2 ANQGSEA. CDR3 amino acids: CSVRPRRTGELFF. Here the CDR3 DNA reads TGCAGCGTTCGTCCGCGGCGCACCGGGGAGCTGTTTTTT.

The V and J genes are TRBV5-5 and TRBJ1-4, with D unresolved. The CDR3 is 15 amino acids. V was clipped by 4 bases and J by 4 bases, with 14 bases between them. CDR1 SGHKS and CDR2 YYEKEE come from the germline V gene (reference sequence). The CDR3 loop reads CASSVVATYNEKLFF. The CDR3 nucleotides read TGTGCCAGCAGCGTCGTGGCCACTTATAATGAAAAACTGTTTTTT. Looking up the rest from reference TRBV5-5 and TRBJ1-4 gives the full variable domain: DAGVTQSPTHLIKTRGQQVTLRCSPISGHKSVSWYQQVLGQGPQFIFQYYEKEERGRGNFPDRFSARQFPNYSSELNVNALLLGDSALYLCASSVVATYNEKLFFGSGTQLSVL.

The gene calls are TRBV4-3 and TRBJ2-7; TRBD1 is a possible D gene (6 bases). Germline V gene sequence: CDR1 LGHNA, CDR2 YSLEER. V lost 1 base, J lost 4 bases, and 11 bases lay in between. The CDR3 extends over 14 amino acids. The CDR3 reads CASSQGVQGYEQYF. The CDR3 DNA follows: TGCGCCAGCAGCCAAGGGGTCCAGGGGTACGAGCAGTACTTC.

The V and J genes are TRBV15 and TRBJ2-1; 9 bases are shared with TRBD2. The junction had 5 bases not matched to a gene; V was cut back by 1 base and J by 1 base. Looked up from germline, CDR1 is LNHNV and CDR2 is YYDKDF (reference sequence). The CDR3 totals 17 residues. CDR3 nucleotide sequence: TGTGCCACCAGCAGAGCTTGGCGGGAGGGTTCCTACAATGAGCAGTTCTTC. Protein product: CATSRAWREGSYNEQFF.

This clone occurred a few times. The V and J genes are TRBV9 and TRBJ2-1, with no clear D. V shed 3 bases and J shed 10 bases, with 11 bases lying between them. The germline V gene encodes CDR1 SGDLS and CDR2 YYNGEE. CDR3 size: 12 residues. The CDR3 region is CASSAYGPEQFF. The CDR3 DNA follows: TGTGCCAGCAGCGCTTATGGACCCGAGCAGTTCTTC. Full variable domain (missing parts from reference TRBV9 and TRBJ2-1): DSGVTQTPKHLITATGQRVTLRCSPRSGDLSVYWYQQSLDQGLQFLIQYYNGEERAKGNILERFSAQQFPDLHSELNLSSLELGDSALYFCASSAYGPEQFFGPGTRLTVL.

J is TRBJ1-3 and V is TRBV9; unclear D gene. The CDR3 sequence is 15 residues long. Germline V gene data show CDR1 as SGDLS and CDR2 as YYNGEE. V gave up 4 bases and J gave up 4 bases, with 15 bases separating them. The CDR3 is CASSLSFGPGNTIYF. The DNA of the CDR3 is TGTGCCAGCAGCCTTTCTTTCGGCCCCGGAAACACCATATATTTT. Combining the CDR3 with reference TRBV9 and TRBJ1-3 gives the whole variable domain DSGVTQTPKHLITATGQRVTLRCSPRSGDLSVYWYQQSLDQGLQFLIQYYNGEERAKGNILERFSAQQFPDLHSELNLSSLELGDSALYFCASSLSFGPGNTIYFGEGSWLTVV.

The chain links TRBV28 to TRBJ1-5; no definite D call. Germline-derived CDR1 and CDR2 are MDHEN and SYDVKM. The CDR3 consists of 13 residues. Trimming took off 6 bases at V and 6 bases at J, with 12 bases between the two ends. CDR3 bases: TGTGCCAGCAGCCCCATTAGGCGTCAGCCCCAGCATTTT. Translating it yields CASSPIRRQPQHF.

The rearrangement links TRBV20-1 to TRBJ1-2; D is uncertain. The CDR3 consists of 10 residues. The germline gives CDR1 DFQATT, CDR2 SNEGSKA (reference sequence). The V end lost 6 bases, the J end lost 5 bases, and 7 bases lay between the germline ends. The CDR3 reads CSAFEYGYTF. The CDR3 DNA reads as TGCAGTGCCTTCGAGTATGGCTACACCTTC.

The rearrangement joins TRBV6-5 to TRBJ2-5, with D unresolved. The CDR3 is 12 residues long. From germline, CDR1 is MNHEY and CDR2 SVGAGI. The V and J ends lost 3 bases and 5 bases respectively, with 7 bases between them. In DNA, the CDR3 is TGTGCCAGCAGTTATGGTCCGGAGACCCAGTACTTC. Its protein is CASSYGPETQYF.

The genes are TRBV18 and TRBJ2-7; a possible D gene is TRBD2 (6 bases). This CDR3 region has 15 residues. Germline V gene sequence: CDR1 KGHSH, CDR2 LQKENI. V was cut by 3 bases and J by 6 bases, with 18 bases left in between. The CDR3 coding sequence is TGTGCCAGCTCACCGGCGGAGGGTGCTGGAGTCGAGCAGTACTTC. This codes for CASSPAEGAGVEQYF.

The chain has TRBV5-5 and TRBJ1-5, with TRBD1 matching 11 bases. This CDR3 has 16 residues. With 4 bases clipped from V and 7 bases from J, the junction kept 10 bases outside the gene matches. The V gene's germline CDR1 is SGHKS and CDR2 YYEKEE (reference sequence). This CDR3 is CASSTWTGGAWQPQHF. The DNA of the CDR3 is TGTGCCAGCAGCACCTGGACAGGGGGCGCGTGGCAGCCCCAGCATTTT.

The gene calls are TRBV5-4 and TRBJ2-3, with 14 bases identical to TRBD2. Unmatched junction bases numbered 3, after V lost 3 bases and J lost 0 bases. Per germline, CDR1 SGHNT and CDR2 YYREEE (reference sequence). The CDR3 length is 17 residues. CDR3 DNA sequence: TGTGCCAGCAGCTCTGGACTAGCGGGAGGAAGCACAGATACGCAGTATTTT. It is translated as CASSSGLAGGSTDTQYF.

The chain recombines TRBV11-1 with TRBJ2-7; no clear D gene. Germline CDR1 SGHAT, CDR2 FQDESV (reference sequence). V was clipped by 1 base and J by 3 bases, with 10 bases between them. There are 14 residues in the CDR3. The CDR3 nucleotides are TGTGCCAGCAGCTTAGGGCTGGCAAACTACGAGCAGTACTTC. Translating gives CASSLGLANYEQYF.

V gene TRBV5-1 combines with J gene TRBJ1-4; D is undetermined. The CDR3 contains 14 residues. V was cut by 3 bases and J by 6 bases, with 12 bases left in between. CDR1 and CDR2 (germline): SGHRS, YFSETQ. This CDR3 reads CASSSLGRDEKLFF. The CDR3 DNA sequence: TGCGCCAGCAGCTCCCTGGGGAGGGATGAAAAACTGTTTTTT.

This chain uses TRBV28 with TRBJ2-7; 7 bases align to TRBD2. The CDR3 has 15 amino acids. V was clipped by 6 bases and J by 6 bases; unmatched bases: 14. From germline, CDR1 is MDHEN and CDR2 SYDVKM. DNA for the CDR3: TGTGCCAGCAGCTTAGCCCGAGGCGGGAGAGGCGAGCAGTACTTC. It codes for CASSLARGGRGEQYF.

The V call is TRBV2, the J call TRBJ1-1; D is perhaps TRBD1 (6 bases). This CDR3 has 14 amino acids. The germline V gene has CDR1 SNHLY and CDR2 FYNNEI. The V end lost 4 bases, the J end lost 0 bases, and 9 bases lay between the germline ends. CDR3 protein: CASSVQGLNTEAFF. Here the CDR3 DNA reads TGTGCCAGCAGTGTACAGGGCTTGAACACTGAAGCTTTCTTT. The entire variable domain, with the rest obtained from reference TRBV2 and TRBJ1-1, is as follows: EPEVTQTPSHQVTQMGQEVILRCVPISNHLYFYWYRQILGQKVEFLVSFYNNEISEKSEIFDDQFSVERPDGSNFTLKIRSTKLEDSAMYFCASSVQGLNTEAFFGQGTRLTVV.

This clone is categorized as medium-sized. This chain joins TRBV27 and TRBJ2-7; TRBD2 is a possible D gene (5 bases). The CDR3 spans 14 residues. The V gene's germline CDR1 is MNHEY and CDR2 SMNVEV (reference sequence). Trimming took 7 bases from V and 2 from J, leaving 15 bases between them. This CDR3 is CASIPSSGTYEQYF. In DNA, the CDR3 is TGTGCCAGCATACCGAGCAGCGGTACCTACGAGCAGTACTTC.

This clone was counted a few times. The rearrangement uses TRBV11-2 and TRBJ2-5; D call uncertain. The ends were cut back, 2 bases at V and 7 bases at J, with 8 bases in the middle. The CDR3 has 12 amino acids. CDR1 is SGHAT and CDR2 is FQNNGV in the germline V gene. This CDR3 reads CASSLRTGTQYF. The CDR3 DNA sequence: TGTGCCAGCAGCTTAAGGACCGGGACCCAGTACTTC.

V usage is TRBV29-1 and J usage is TRBJ1-2; no reliable D call. The V gene lost 0 bases and the J gene lost 2 bases, with 13 bases spanning the gap. CDR1 is SQVTM, CDR2 ANQGSEA, per germline. The CDR3 covers 15 residues. The DNA of the CDR3 is TGCAGCGTTGAAGAGGTCGGCAGACTCAACTATGGCTACACCTTC. Protein sequence: CSVEEVGRLNYGYTF.

This chain uses TRBV4-2 with TRBJ2-4; 7 positions match TRBD2. CDR3 size: 14 residues. Germline loops: CDR1 LGHNA, CDR2 YNFKEQ. V lost 3 bases, J lost 4 bases, and 3 bases stayed unmatched. The CDR3: CASSHGEGKNIQYF. For the CDR3, the DNA is TGTGCCAGCAGCCACGGGGAGGGAAAAAACATTCAGTACTTC.

The V call is TRBV18, the J call TRBJ1-1; D not certain. Per the germline V gene, CDR1 is KGHSH and CDR2 is LQKENI. The CDR3 spans 13 residues. Deletions cut 3 bases from V and 1 base from J, with 6 bases between. CDR3 nucleotide sequence: TGTGCCAGCTCACCTATTGAGAACACTGAAGCTTTCTTT. Protein: CASSPIENTEAFF.

This sequence joins TRBV9 and TRBJ2-5; D may be TRBD2 (6 bases). The germline V gene encodes CDR1 SGDLS and CDR2 YYNGEE. The V gene lost 2 bases and the J gene lost 3 bases, with 11 bases spanning the gap. The CDR3 extends over 14 amino acids. The DNA of the CDR3 is TGTGCCAGCAGCGTTACTAGCTCGAAAGAGACCCAGTACTTC. Amino acid sequence: CASSVTSSKETQYF.

The chain couples TRBV19 to TRBJ1-5; D is possibly TRBD1 (5 bases). This CDR3 has 14 residues. In germline, CDR1 is LNHDA, CDR2 SQIVND (reference sequence). The germline V and J ends were trimmed by 7 bases and 1 base, with 11 bases remaining between them. The CDR3 sequence: CASNSGRSNQPQHF. DNA of the CDR3: TGTGCCAGTAATTCGGGACGGAGCAATCAGCCCCAGCATTTT.